The clone carrying this TCR beta chain was found many times. The target antigen is unknown. The sample is drawn from a study of beta chain features in type 1 diabetes. General study results and limits: Type 1 diabetes patients had VDJ junctions that carried fewer insertions and more deletions. A closer apparent resemblance between naive, central memory and Treg TCRB repertoires was seen in patients than in healthy donors.

Germline assignment: CDR1 SGHRS and CDR2 YFSETQ. This CDR3 is built from 14 residues. V was cut by 0 bases and J by 5 bases, with 6 bases left in between. Sequencing targeted expressed TCRB transcripts, as all isolated RNA had been reverse transcribed. Repertoires were generated with immunoSEQ multiplex PCR, while TCRdb's copy carries only in-frame clones and drops some. This sample yields 150,000 to 190,000 clones, of which about 7.3% are seen a single time; 0.65% belongs to the top ten. The clonotype was recovered from a man younger than 35 in good health. The sequenced sample consisted of central memory CD4+ T cells from blood. V is TRBV5-1 and J is TRBJ2-6; D is unclear. The CDR3 sequence: CASSLDPRANVLTF. The CDR3, as DNA: TGCGCCAGCAGCTTGGATCCAAGGGCCAACGTCCTGACTTTC.